This entry lists 24 T cell receptor beta chains sequenced from one sample in a study of shared clonotypes between healthy human individuals. The protocol was immunoSEQ multiplex PCR, while the TCRdb copy is restricted to in-frame clones and leaves out a portion. Of roughly 1,600,000 clones in the sample, 98% were seen once. The material sequenced was naive CD4+ T cells sorted from blood. Subset meaning: CD45RA+ positively selected. All receptors come from a man between 25 and 39 years old in good health.

The V and J genes are TRBV7-2 and TRBJ2-5, with D uncertain. This CDR3 spans 14 amino acids. Germline V gene data show CDR1 as SGHTA and CDR2 as FQGNSA. V was clipped by 5 bases and J by 5 bases, with 15 bases between them. CDR3 coding DNA: TGTGCCAGCAGCCCCCTGCCTCCGAGGGAGACCCAGTACTTC. It translates to CASSPLPPRETQYF.

The chain recombines TRBV6-1 with TRBJ2-2, with TRBD2 matching 13 bases. Germline CDR1 is MNHNS and CDR2 is SASEGT. The CDR3 sequence is 15 residues long. The V gene end was trimmed by 8 bases and the J gene end by 3 bases; junction bases not matched to a gene: 3. The CDR3 here is CASRTSGSHTGELFF. The CDR3 nucleotides are TGTGCCAGCCGGACTAGCGGGAGTCACACCGGGGAGCTGTTTTTT.

Only one count was recorded for this clone. CDR3 region: CASSFQGGNEKLFF. DNA for the CDR3: TGCGCCAGCAGCTTTCAGGGGGGAAATGAAAAACTGTTTTTT. The genes are TRBV5-1 and TRBJ1-4, with 7 bases fitting TRBD1. Unmatched junction bases numbered 3, after V lost 2 bases and J lost 5 bases. The V gene's germline CDR1 is SGHRS and CDR2 YFSETQ. The CDR3 totals 14 residues.

The V gene is TRBV5-4, the J gene TRBJ2-1, with 13 bases matching TRBD2. The CDR3 extends over 16 amino acids. Germline V gene data show CDR1 as SGHNT and CDR2 as YYREEE (reference sequence). Trimming cost V 4 bases and J 9 bases; bases outside gene matches: 10. CDR3 protein: CASSPATSGRPVEQFF. CDR3 DNA sequence: TGTGCCAGCAGCCCAGCGACTAGCGGGAGGCCCGTTGAGCAGTTCTTC.

The rearrangement links TRBV6-5 to TRBJ2-7; the D is unclear. CDR1 and CDR2 (germline): MNHEY, SVGAGI. This CDR3 comprises 14 residues. Trimming pared 6 bases from V and 4 bases from J, leaving 16 bases between. The CDR3, as DNA: TGTGCCAGCAGATCTGTTTTCCCCCAATACGAGCAGTACTTC. Its translation: CASRSVFPQYEQYF.

A single count supports this clone. For the CDR3, the DNA is TGTGCCAGCAAGCGGAGGGGCGGCGAAGGCGAGCAGTACTTC. Its protein is CASKRRGGEGEQYF. The chain has TRBV2 and TRBJ2-7; D perhaps matches TRBD2 (6 bases). This CDR3 has 14 amino acids. Germline V gene data show CDR1 as SNHLY and CDR2 as FYNNEI. The V end lost 7 bases, the J end lost 6 bases, and 19 bases lay between the germline ends.

This chain connects TRBV6-4 to TRBJ2-1; TRBD2 agrees at 12 bases. The length of the CDR3 is 14 residues. Germline assignment: CDR1 MRHNA and CDR2 SNTAGT. The ends lost 6 bases at V and 5 bases at J; junction bases unmatched: 2. The CDR3 DNA is TGTGCCAGCAGCGGACTAGCGGGAAACAATGAGCAGTTCTTC. The encoded protein is CASSGLAGNNEQFF.

The V call is TRBV28, the J call TRBJ1-5; D is undetermined. CDR1 and CDR2 (germline): MDHEN, SYDVKM. The CDR3 consists of 17 residues. V lost 6 bases and J lost 2, with 20 bases in between. The DNA of the CDR3 is TGTGCCAGCAGCCTCAGGTCGGGGTTAGGCGGCAATCAGCCCCAGCATTTT. It specifies CASSLRSGLGGNQPQHF.

This chain links TRBV7-3 with TRBJ2-1; 9 bases align to TRBD1. J gave up 7 bases and V 4 bases, and 11 bases lay outside the gene matches. Per the germline V gene, CDR1 is SGHTA and CDR2 is FQGTGA. This CDR3 contains 16 residues. The CDR3 reads CASSSRKQGAHNEQFF. The CDR3 region has the DNA TGTGCCAGCAGCTCCAGGAAACAGGGGGCGCATAATGAGCAGTTCTTC.

CDR3 protein: CASSPIGRYEAFF. CDR3 bases: TGTGCCAGCAGTCCGATTGGTCGGTATGAAGCTTTCTTT. The rearrangement uses TRBV28 and TRBJ1-1; D call uncertain. The CDR3 length is 13 residues. Per germline, CDR1 MDHEN and CDR2 SYDVKM. Between the trimmed V and J ends, which lost 5 bases and 7 bases, there was a span of 14 bases.

This sequence joins TRBV7-9 and TRBJ2-1; D unresolved. In germline, CDR1 is SEHNR, CDR2 FQNEAQ (reference sequence). CDR3 length equals 14 residues. V was cut by 5 bases and J by 12 bases, with 20 bases left in between. CDR3 protein: CASSVPPGPLRQFF. The CDR3 DNA is TGTGCCAGCAGCGTACCACCGGGTCCCCTAAGGCAGTTCTTC.

This chain links TRBV28 with TRBJ1-4; D remains unclear. The CDR3 has 14 residues. Trimming took 6 bases from V and 2 from J, leaving 10 bases between them. Per germline, CDR1 MDHEN and CDR2 SYDVKM. The CDR3 protein is CASSPTYTNEKLFF. In nucleotides, the CDR3 is TGTGCCAGCAGCCCCACGTATACTAATGAAAAACTGTTTTTT.

The chain carries TRBV10-3 and TRBJ2-1, with 11 bases lining up with TRBD1. Germline loops: CDR1 ENHRY, CDR2 SYGVKD. The CDR3 sequence is 14 residues long. V dropped 7 bases and J dropped 7; count of bases not matched to a gene: 6. The CDR3 coding sequence is TGTGCCATCACCTGGGACAGGGGGGTAAATGAGCAGTTCTTC. Translating gives CAITWDRGVNEQFF.

This chain links TRBV4-3 with TRBJ2-1; D possibly corresponds to TRBD2 (5 bases). The CDR3 extends over 15 amino acids. Germline assignment: CDR1 LGHNA and CDR2 YSLEER. Trimming pared 5 bases from V and 13 bases from J, leaving 24 bases between. CDR3 nucleotides: TGCGCCAGCAGCTATAATTTAGAGTCCGGGAAAGGACAGTTCTTC. Amino acid sequence: CASSYNLESGKGQFF.

CDR3: CASSDPQGTNEKLFF. The CDR3 DNA sequence: TGCGCCAGCAGCGACCCACAGGGGACTAATGAAAAACTGTTTTTT. The chain combines TRBV5-1 with TRBJ1-4, with TRBD1 matching 7 bases. Unmatched junction bases numbered 5, after V lost 4 bases and J lost 2 bases. The length of the CDR3 is 15 residues. Germline CDR1 reads SGHRS; CDR2 reads YFSETQ.

Concerning this clone itself: This CDR3 is also generated by other DNA sequences in the sample. The chain joins TRBV6-5 to TRBJ2-3; unclear D gene. V was pared by 0 bases and J by 0 bases, with 4 bases between. The CDR3 spans 14 residues. Germline CDR1 reads MNHEY; CDR2 reads SVGAGI. The CDR3 nucleotides are TGTGCCAGCAGTTACTCCGGAAGCACAGATACGCAGTATTTT. Its translation is CASSYSGSTDTQYF.

In regard to this clone: Other DNA sequences in this specimen translate into the identical CDR3. The chain carries TRBV5-1 and TRBJ2-1; D remains ambiguous. Germline V gene sequence: CDR1 SGHRS, CDR2 YFSETQ. The CDR3 runs to 15 residues. With 0 bases removed from V and 0 bases from J, the gap between germline ends came to 7 bases. The CDR3 reads CASSLVPGSYNEQFF. CDR3 nucleotide sequence: TGCGCCAGCAGCTTGGTACCCGGCTCCTACAATGAGCAGTTCTTC.

J is TRBJ2-1 and V is TRBV7-2; D remains unclear. This CDR3 contains 15 residues. V lost 5 bases, J lost 3 bases, and 14 bases lay in between. The germline V gene has CDR1 SGHTA and CDR2 FQGNSA. The CDR3 nucleotides are TGTGCCAGCAGCCTCGGTGGATTAGGCTACAATGAGCAGTTCTTC. It specifies CASSLGGLGYNEQFF.

Note on this clone: In the same sample, other DNA sequences code for this CDR3. The rearrangement uses TRBV5-1 and TRBJ2-3; TRBD2 aligns across 13 bases. The germline CDR1 and CDR2 sequences are SGHRS and YFSETQ. V shed 4 bases and J 4 bases; nucleotides not matched to a gene: 6. This CDR3 spans 16 amino acids. The CDR3: CASSLPGLAGPDTQYF. The CDR3 region has the DNA TGCGCCAGCAGCCTCCCGGGACTAGCGGGACCAGATACGCAGTATTTT.

This chain joins TRBV7-6 and TRBJ2-1; 8 bases line up with TRBD2. Trimming at V came to 3 bases and at J to 9 bases, leaving 4 bases not matched to a gene. The germline V gene has CDR1 SGHVS and CDR2 FNYEAQ. The CDR3 is 13 residues long. For the CDR3, the DNA is TGTGCCAGCAGCTTCGGACTAGCCGCTGAGCAGTTCTTC. It translates to CASSFGLAAEQFF.

The chain joins TRBV2 to TRBJ2-7; no definite D call. Germline CDR1 reads SNHLY; CDR2 reads FYNNEI. This CDR3 comprises 15 residues. V gave up 2 bases and J gave up 0 bases, with 11 bases separating them. The CDR3 nucleotides are TGTGCCAGCAGTGAATCGAACGTTCCCTCCTACGAGCAGTACTTC. Amino acids: CASSESNVPSYEQYF.

The chain combines TRBV5-5 with TRBJ2-6; 9 bases align to TRBD2. Germline trimming cut 0 bases from V and 0 bases from J; bases unmatched to any gene: 7. Per the germline V gene, CDR1 is SGHKS and CDR2 is YYEKEE (reference sequence). The CDR3 consists of 19 residues. The CDR3 spells CASSLAGGRALSGANVLTF. CDR3 nucleotide sequence: TGTGCCAGCAGCTTGGCCGGCGGGAGGGCCCTCTCTGGGGCCAACGTCCTGACTTTC. Filled out from reference TRBV5-5 and TRBJ2-6, the complete variable domain reads DAGVTQSPTHLIKTRGQQVTLRCSPISGHKSVSWYQQVLGQGPQFIFQYYEKEERGRGNFPDRFSARQFPNYSSELNVNALLLGDSALYLCASSLAGGRALSGANVLTFGAGSRLTVL.

V usage is TRBV10-3 and J usage is TRBJ1-1; no reliable D call. V lost 0 bases to trimming and J lost 2 bases, with 7 bases between them. This CDR3 comprises 14 residues. Germline CDR1 is ENHRY and CDR2 is SYGVKD. As DNA, the CDR3 is TGTGCCATCAGTGAGTCTGCGGCTAACACTGAAGCTTTCTTT. This codes for CAISESAANTEAFF.

The rearrangement links TRBV5-1 to TRBJ1-1; tentatively, D is TRBD1 (6 bases). The length of the CDR3 is 13 residues. Germline-derived CDR1 and CDR2 are SGHRS and YFSETQ. With 4 bases removed from V and 6 bases from J, the gap between germline ends came to 13 bases. The CDR3 nucleotides are TGCGCCAGCAGCAAACAGGGTTGGGCTGAAGCTTTCTTT. It specifies CASSKQGWAEAFF.